These 23 T cell receptor beta chains were all obtained from the same sample, sequenced in a study of chemoradiotherapy in HPV16-positive cancers. Measured with immunoSEQ multiplex PCR; TCRdb has only the in-frame clones, and not every one. The sample has about 21,000 clones; more than 75% are singletons. Source: blood, taken from a patient who underwent chemoradiotherapy. The receptors shown here come from a human donor with HPV-associated anogenital cancer.

This chain connects TRBV28 to TRBJ2-6; D ambiguous. V shed 2 bases and J shed 2 bases, with 1 base lying between them. CDR1 is MDHEN, CDR2 SYDVKM, per germline. The CDR3 runs 13 residues. CDR3 in amino acids: CASSLTGANVLTF. The CDR3 bases are TGTGCCAGCAGTTTAACTGGGGCCAACGTCCTGACTTTC.

The chain joins TRBV9 to TRBJ2-3; 11 bases line up with TRBD2. CDR3 length equals 16 residues. The germline V gene has CDR1 SGDLS and CDR2 YYNGEE. Trimming at V came to 0 bases and at J to 3 bases, leaving 3 bases not matched to a gene. As DNA, the CDR3 is TGTGCCAGCAGCGTAGTAGCGGGGGGGCGTACAGATACGCAGTATTTT. Translation: CASSVVAGGRTDTQYF. Supplemented by reference TRBV9 and TRBJ2-3, the full variable domain reads DSGVTQTPKHLITATGQRVTLRCSPRSGDLSVYWYQQSLDQGLQFLIQYYNGEERAKGNILERFSAQQFPDLHSELNLSSLELGDSALYFCASSVVAGGRTDTQYFGPGTRLTVL.

The gene calls are TRBV9 and TRBJ1-3; D unresolved. The CDR3 is 14 amino acids. V was shortened by 0 bases and J by 4 bases, with 8 bases between the two germline ends. Germline CDR1 SGDLS, CDR2 YYNGEE. Here the CDR3 DNA reads TGTGCCAGCAGCGTAGTTGGATACGGAAACACCATATATTTT. Translated, it gives CASSVVGYGNTIYF.

The chain joins TRBV5-1 to TRBJ1-2; possible D gene TRBD1, 5 bases. CDR3 size: 16 residues. The V end lost 5 bases, the J end lost 4 bases, and 21 bases lay between the germline ends. Germline CDR1 is SGHRS and CDR2 is YFSETQ. The CDR3 sequence is CASSSLGGIAIYGYTF. CDR3 nucleotides: TGCGCCAGCAGTTCTCTGGGGGGTATAGCGATCTATGGCTACACCTTC. The full variable domain, completed using reference TRBV5-1 and TRBJ1-2, is KAGVTQTPRYLIKTRGQQVTLSCSPISGHRSVSWYQQTPGQGLQFLFEYFSETQRNKGNFPGRFSGRQFSNSRSEMNVSTLELGDSALYLCASSSLGGIAIYGYTFGSGTRLTVV.

The chain recombines TRBV14 with TRBJ1-1; D gene unclear. The length of the CDR3 is 14 residues. CDR1 and CDR2 (germline): SGHDN, FVKESK. Trimming took 4 bases from V and 8 from J, leaving 17 bases between them. The DNA for the CDR3 is TGTGCCAGCAGCCTAAACCCTCAGAGGGCCGAAGCTTTCTTT. It specifies CASSLNPQRAEAFF. The variable domain in full, with the rest retrieved from reference TRBV14 and TRBJ1-1, is EAGVTQFPSHSVIEKGQTVTLRCDPISGHDNLYWYRRVMGKEIKFLLHFVKESKQDESGMPNNRFLAERTGGTYSTLKVQPAELEDSGVYFCASSLNPQRAEAFFGQGTRLTVV.

This chain links TRBV2 with TRBJ2-1; D is possibly TRBD2 (5 bases). The CDR3 runs to 12 residues. Trimming removed 4 bases from V and 8 bases from J, with 9 bases in between. Germline values: CDR1 SNHLY, CDR2 FYNNEI. CDR3 amino acids: CASSVEGYEQFF. The CDR3 region has the DNA TGTGCCAGCAGTGTAGAGGGCTATGAGCAGTTCTTC. The full variable domain, its missing parts supplied by reference TRBV2 and TRBJ2-1, is EPEVTQTPSHQVTQMGQEVILRCVPISNHLYFYWYRQILGQKVEFLVSFYNNEISEKSEIFDDQFSVERPDGSNFTLKIRSTKLEDSAMYFCASSVEGYEQFFGPGTRLTVL.

CDR3 nucleotide sequence: TGCAGCGTTTCCCCTAGCGGGGCCGGGACCGGGGAGCTGTTTTTT. It specifies CSVSPSGAGTGELFF. This rearrangement joins TRBV29-1 to TRBJ2-2; the match to TRBD2 covers 9 bases. V shed 5 bases and J 5 bases; nucleotides not matched to a gene: 9. The germline V gene encodes CDR1 SQVTM and CDR2 ANQGSEA. CDR3 size: 15 residues.

The chain combines TRBV9 with TRBJ1-2; TRBD1 matches at 12 bases. The germline gives CDR1 SGDLS, CDR2 YYNGEE. This CDR3 is built from 18 residues. J was trimmed by 7 bases and V by 0 bases; bases with no gene match: 13. The CDR3 region is CASSVDISGQGAFGGYTF. CDR3 in DNA: TGTGCCAGCAGCGTAGACATTTCGGGACAGGGGGCTTTTGGTGGCTACACCTTC.

The J gene is TRBJ2-3, the V gene TRBV9, with D possibly being TRBD1 or TRBD2 (5 bases each). Germline lookup yields CDR1 SGDLS and CDR2 YYNGEE. CDR3 length: 16 amino acids. V lost 3 bases to trimming and J lost 1 base, with 15 bases between them. This CDR3 reads CASSDPYGAGTDTQYF. CDR3 nucleotide sequence: TGTGCCAGCAGCGACCCCTACGGGGCCGGCACAGATACGCAGTATTTT.

The gene calls are TRBV5-6 and TRBJ1-5; D is unclear. This CDR3 has 13 residues. Trimming stripped 4 bases from V and 2 bases from J, with 7 bases between. From germline, CDR1 is SGHDT and CDR2 YYEEEE. CDR3 sequence (DNA): TGTGCCAGCAGCAGGGTTCGCAATCAGCCCCAGCATTTT. Its translation: CASSRVRNQPQHF.

The chain joins TRBV6-4 to TRBJ1-4; 7 bases agree with TRBD1. Losses at the gene ends were 7 bases for V and 3 bases for J; bases not matched to a gene: 14. Germline V gene lookup returns CDR1 MRHNA and CDR2 SNTAGT. The CDR3 is made up of 17 amino acids. CDR3 DNA: TGTGCCAGCAACGCCCGAACGCGGGACAGCCCTAATGAAAAACTGTTTTTT. This encodes CASNARTRDSPNEKLFF.

This clone appeared once. The genes are TRBV5-4 and TRBJ2-3, with 7 bases lining up with TRBD1. CDR1 and CDR2 from the germline V gene are SGHNT and YYREEE (reference sequence). The length of the CDR3 is 17 residues. After removal of 3 bases from V and 0 bases from J, the junction contained 10 bases not matched to a gene. The CDR3 bases are TGTGCCAGCAGCTCCCCTACAGGGGTAGCTAGCACAGATACGCAGTATTTT. Its protein product is CASSSPTGVASTDTQYF.

This clone was counted a few times. This sequence joins TRBV11-2 and TRBJ1-6, with 8 bases matching TRBD1. Trimming took 1 base from V and 9 from J; bases not matched to a gene: 5. CDR3 length: 15 amino acids. The germline V gene has CDR1 SGHAT and CDR2 FQNNGV. This CDR3 is CASSLGTGFASPLHF. The CDR3 DNA is TGTGCCAGCAGCTTAGGGACAGGGTTCGCTTCACCCCTCCACTTT.

The chain links TRBV25-1 to TRBJ1-1; D unclear. CDR1 and CDR2 (germline): MGHDK, SYGVNS. There are 13 residues in the CDR3. V was pared by 1 base and J by 10 bases, with 13 bases between. CDR3 nucleotide sequence: TGTGCCAGCAGTGAATCTGCAGTCCTGAGAGCTTTCTTT. Protein sequence: CASSESAVLRAFF.

The chain recombines TRBV27 with TRBJ1-2, with 7 bases identical to TRBD1. This CDR3 is 15 amino acids long. Looked up from germline, CDR1 is MNHEY and CDR2 is SMNVEV (reference sequence). J gave up 3 bases and V 5 bases, and 9 bases lay outside the gene matches. The CDR3 bases are TGTGCCAGCAGTAAAGGAAGACAGGGAGACTATGGCTACACCTTC. Protein sequence: CASSKGRQGDYGYTF.

The chain carries TRBV11-3 and TRBJ2-5; perhaps D is TRBD1 or TRBD2 (6 bases each). The CDR3 has 14 residues. With 0 bases removed from V and 9 bases from J, the gap between germline ends came to 14 bases. In germline, CDR1 is SGHNT, CDR2 YENEEA. The chain's CDR3 is CASSLDQNREAQYF. In nucleotides, the CDR3 is TGTGCCAGCAGCTTAGATCAAAACAGGGAGGCCCAGTACTTC.

The chain has TRBV27 and TRBJ2-7, with D perhaps TRBD1 (6 bases). CDR3 length: 14 residues. Germline V gene lookup returns CDR1 MNHEY and CDR2 SMNVEV (reference sequence). V was pared by 5 bases and J by 1 base, with 12 bases between. This CDR3 reads CASSAPDSSYEQYF. Written as DNA, the CDR3 is TGTGCCAGCAGTGCCCCGGACAGTTCCTACGAGCAGTACTTC.

The V call is TRBV10-2, the J call TRBJ2-3; TRBD2 aligns across 12 bases. The CDR3 is made up of 15 amino acids. V trimming: 5 bases; J trimming: 4 bases; junction bases outside the gene matches: 4. Germline CDR1 WSHSY, CDR2 SAAADI. DNA of the CDR3: TGCGCCAGCAGTCTAGCGGGGGGGCCAGCAGATACGCAGTATTTT. It yields the protein CASSLAGGPADTQYF.

The chain recombines TRBV7-2 with TRBJ2-7; 9 nucleotides agree with TRBD2. V lost 5 bases to trimming and J lost 7 bases; unmatched junction nucleotides: 15. The CDR3 covers 16 residues. The germline CDR1 and CDR2 sequences are SGHTA and FQGNSA. In DNA, the CDR3 is TGTGCCAGCAGCCCTGCGGGGGGGCCGAGGGCAAAAGAGCAGTACTTC. Translating gives CASSPAGGPRAKEQYF.

This chain uses TRBV19 with TRBJ1-5, with 10 bases aligning to TRBD1. CDR1 and CDR2 from the germline V gene are LNHDA and SQIVND (reference sequence). V lost 6 bases, J lost 7 bases, and 12 bases stayed unmatched. CDR3 length: 16 residues. DNA for the CDR3: TGTGCCAGTAGCCCGAGTTGGGACAGGGGAGAACAGCCCCAGCATTTT. Amino acid sequence: CASSPSWDRGEQPQHF.

The genes are TRBV7-2 and TRBJ1-1, with D possibly being TRBD1 (5 bases). Trimming shortened V by 1 base and J by 0 bases, and 6 bases separated the two germline ends. Per the germline V gene, CDR1 is SGHTA and CDR2 is FQGNSA. The CDR3 runs 14 residues. The DNA for the CDR3 is TGTGCCAGCAGCTTAGGGGGCTTGAACACTGAAGCTTTCTTT. Protein: CASSLGGLNTEAFF.

The chain couples TRBV4-1 to TRBJ2-3; D assignment may be TRBD1 or TRBD2 (5 bases each). The CDR3 extends over 16 amino acids. V lost 0 bases and J lost 3, with 13 bases in between. Germline loops: CDR1 MGHRA, CDR2 YSYEKL. DNA for the CDR3: TGCGCCAGCAGCCAAGATTTGGGGGTTGGTACAGATACGCAGTATTTT. Amino acids: CASSQDLGVGTDTQYF.

The rearrangement joins TRBV6-6 to TRBJ2-2, with D perhaps being TRBD1 or TRBD2 (6 bases each). The CDR3 loop spans 15 amino acids. Germline CDR1 reads MNHNY; CDR2 reads SVGAGI (reference sequence). V was pared by 7 bases and J by 4 bases, with 16 bases between. CDR3 in amino acids: CASIHPGAGTGELFF. The CDR3 nucleotides are TGTGCCAGCATCCATCCGGGGGCGGGCACCGGGGAGCTGTTTTTT.